In its sample, the clone carrying this T cell receptor (beta chain) was seen a few times. From germline, CDR1 is MNHEY and CDR2 SVGEGT. CDR3 size: 11 residues. Between the trimmed V and J ends, which lost 3 bases and 7 bases, there was a span of 6 bases. A second PCR, run for about 7 to 11 cycles, used a sample-barcoded 5' primer plus a J-beta primer mix. In TCRdb, the 5' RACE reads were re-called with MiXCR into one record per CDR3 protein. The sample includes approximately 1,000,000 distinct CDR3 sequences, roughly two fifths of them seen just once. These data belong to a study of blood T cells in healthy people across ages.

This TCR derives from a man younger than 35 in good health. The sequenced sample was blood. The chain has TRBV6-2 or TRBV6-3 and TRBJ2-5, with D unclear. The CDR3 DNA is TGTGCCAGCAGTTATATCCGGACCCAGTACTTC. Amino acids: CASSYIRTQYF.